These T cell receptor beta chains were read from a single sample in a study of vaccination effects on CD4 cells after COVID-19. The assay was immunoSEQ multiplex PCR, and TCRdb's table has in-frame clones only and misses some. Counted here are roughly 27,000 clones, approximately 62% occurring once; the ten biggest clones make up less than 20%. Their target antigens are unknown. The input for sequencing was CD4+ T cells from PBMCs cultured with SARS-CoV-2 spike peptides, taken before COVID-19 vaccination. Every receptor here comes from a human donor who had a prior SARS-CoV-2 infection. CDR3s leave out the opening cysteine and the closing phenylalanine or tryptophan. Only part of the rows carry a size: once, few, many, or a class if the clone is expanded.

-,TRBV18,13,ASSPPAQKSLEQY
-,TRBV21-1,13,ASSKVGGQNYGYT
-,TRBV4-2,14,ASSQVSGGASNEQF
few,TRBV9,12,ASSVAPMNTEAF
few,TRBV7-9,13,ASSLVGGAKNIQY
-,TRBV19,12,ASSSLDLWEKLF
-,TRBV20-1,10,SASTGRETQY
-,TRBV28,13,ASKRGQLDTGELF
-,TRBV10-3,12,AIARSVGADTQY
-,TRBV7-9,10,ASSLDTGELF
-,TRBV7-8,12,ASSQYQGIQPQH
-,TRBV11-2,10,ASSLNSRELF